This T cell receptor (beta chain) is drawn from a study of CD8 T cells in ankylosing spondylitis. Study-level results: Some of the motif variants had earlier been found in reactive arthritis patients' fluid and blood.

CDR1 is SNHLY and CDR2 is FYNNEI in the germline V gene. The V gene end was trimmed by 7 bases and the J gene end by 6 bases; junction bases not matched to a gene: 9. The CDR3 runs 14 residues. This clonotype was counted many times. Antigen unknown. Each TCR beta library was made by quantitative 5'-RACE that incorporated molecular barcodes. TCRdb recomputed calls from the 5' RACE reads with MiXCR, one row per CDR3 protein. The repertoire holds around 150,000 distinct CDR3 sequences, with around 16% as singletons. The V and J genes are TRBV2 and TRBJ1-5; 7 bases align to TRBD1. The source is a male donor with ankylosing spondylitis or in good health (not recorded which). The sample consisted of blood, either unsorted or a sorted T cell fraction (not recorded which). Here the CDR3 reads CASTWDRRGQPQHF. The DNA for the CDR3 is TGTGCCAGCACCTGGGACAGACGGGGTCAGCCCCAGCATTTT.